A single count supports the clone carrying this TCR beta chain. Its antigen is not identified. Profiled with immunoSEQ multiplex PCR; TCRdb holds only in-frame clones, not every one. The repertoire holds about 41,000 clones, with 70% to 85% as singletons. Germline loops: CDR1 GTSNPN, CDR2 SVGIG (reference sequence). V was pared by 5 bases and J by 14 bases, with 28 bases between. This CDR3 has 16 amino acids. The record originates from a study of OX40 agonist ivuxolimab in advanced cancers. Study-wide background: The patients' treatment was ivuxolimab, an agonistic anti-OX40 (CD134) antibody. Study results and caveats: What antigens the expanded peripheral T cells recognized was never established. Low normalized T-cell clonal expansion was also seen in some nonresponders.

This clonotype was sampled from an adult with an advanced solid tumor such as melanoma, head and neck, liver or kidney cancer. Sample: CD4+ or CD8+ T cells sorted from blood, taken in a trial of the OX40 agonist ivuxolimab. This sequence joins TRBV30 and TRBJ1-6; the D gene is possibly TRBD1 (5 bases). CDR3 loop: CAWQPVQVMSPRTLHF. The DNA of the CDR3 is TGTGCCTGGCAACCAGTACAGGTTATGTCGCCCCGCACCCTCCACTTT.